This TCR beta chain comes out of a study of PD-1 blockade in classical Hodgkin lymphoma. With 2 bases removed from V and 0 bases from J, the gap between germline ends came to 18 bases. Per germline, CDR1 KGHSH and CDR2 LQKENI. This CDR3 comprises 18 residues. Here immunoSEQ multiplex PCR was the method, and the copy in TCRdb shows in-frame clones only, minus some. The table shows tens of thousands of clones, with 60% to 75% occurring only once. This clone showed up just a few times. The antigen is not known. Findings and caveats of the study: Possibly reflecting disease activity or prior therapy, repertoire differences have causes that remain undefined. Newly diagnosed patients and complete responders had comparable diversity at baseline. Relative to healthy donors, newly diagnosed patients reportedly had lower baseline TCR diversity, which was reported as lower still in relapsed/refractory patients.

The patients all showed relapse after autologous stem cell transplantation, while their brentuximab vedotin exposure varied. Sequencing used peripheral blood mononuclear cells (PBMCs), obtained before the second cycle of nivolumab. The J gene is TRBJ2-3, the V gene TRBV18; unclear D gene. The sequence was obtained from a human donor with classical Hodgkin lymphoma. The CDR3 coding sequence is TGTGCCAGCTCACCAAAAATCGCTGTGGCCGCTAGCACAGATACGCAGTATTTT. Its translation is CASSPKIAVAASTDTQYF.